The clone carrying this T cell receptor (beta chain) was counted a single time. Assay used: immunoSEQ multiplex PCR; TCRdb lists only in-frame clones, some missing. The sample holds 60 to 90 clones. The data originate from a study of chemoradiotherapy in HPV16-positive cancers. The CDR3 has 13 residues. V dropped 6 bases and J dropped 8 bases, with 17 bases sitting between them. CDR1 and CDR2 from the germline V gene are SGHDT and YYEEEE. The V call is TRBV5-6, the J call TRBJ1-2; D might be TRBD1 (5 bases). Source: tumor tissue, taken from a patient who underwent chemoradiotherapy. The origin of this receptor is a human donor with HPV-associated anogenital cancer. CDR3 DNA: TGTGCCAGCATACATTCAGGGTGTGGGGGCTACACCTTC. Amino acid sequence: CASIHSGCGGYTF.